This paragraph covers one T cell receptor beta chain sequence. No antigen is known for it. These data originate in a study of T cell responses to AZD1222 COVID-19 vaccine. This CDR3 contains 16 residues. The V and J ends lost 0 bases and 2 bases respectively, with 15 bases between them. Germline CDR1 reads SGHDT; CDR2 reads YYEEEE. Whole-study results and caveats: Donors were mostly white British, more females; clonal diversity possibly underestimated. Nearly half of spike-specific TCRs reportedly target unmutated variant regions.

Using immunoSEQ multiplex PCR, the repertoire was profiled, and TCRdb retains in-frame clones only, with some absent. The data show about 110,000 clones, just under 95% seen once. The rearrangement uses TRBV5-6 and TRBJ2-7; maybe TRBD2 (5 bases). The sample here was peripheral blood, taken 28 days after the second AZD1222 dose. This clonotype was sampled from an adult who received the AZD1222 COVID-19 vaccine. DNA of the CDR3: TGTGCCAGCAGCTTGGGAGGGTTGGGTATAACCTACGAGCAGTACTTC. Residues: CASSLGGLGITYEQYF.